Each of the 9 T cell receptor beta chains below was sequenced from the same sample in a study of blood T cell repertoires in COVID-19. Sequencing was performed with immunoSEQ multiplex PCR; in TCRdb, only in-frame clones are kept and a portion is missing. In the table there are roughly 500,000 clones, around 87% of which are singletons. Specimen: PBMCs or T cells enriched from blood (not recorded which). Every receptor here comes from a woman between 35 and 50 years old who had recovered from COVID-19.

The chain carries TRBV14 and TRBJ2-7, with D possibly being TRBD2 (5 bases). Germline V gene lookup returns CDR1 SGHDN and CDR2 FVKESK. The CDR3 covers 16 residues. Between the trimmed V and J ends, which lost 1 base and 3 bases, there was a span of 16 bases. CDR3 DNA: TGTGCCAGCAGCCAAGCGCGCGGGTCCTGGCTCTACGAGCAGTACTTC. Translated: CASSQARGSWLYEQYF.

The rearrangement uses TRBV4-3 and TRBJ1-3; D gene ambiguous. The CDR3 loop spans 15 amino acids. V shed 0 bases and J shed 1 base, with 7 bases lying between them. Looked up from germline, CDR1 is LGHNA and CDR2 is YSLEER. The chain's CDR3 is CASSQDLTSGNTIYF. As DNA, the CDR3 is TGCGCCAGCAGCCAAGATCTTACTTCTGGAAACACCATATATTTT.

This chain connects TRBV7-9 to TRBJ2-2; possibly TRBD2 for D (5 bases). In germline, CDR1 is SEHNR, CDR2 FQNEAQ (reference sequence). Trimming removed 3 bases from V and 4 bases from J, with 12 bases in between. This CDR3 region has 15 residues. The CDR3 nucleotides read TGTGCCAGCAGCTTTTCTCGGGAAAGCACCGGGGAGCTGTTTTTT. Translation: CASSFSRESTGELFF.

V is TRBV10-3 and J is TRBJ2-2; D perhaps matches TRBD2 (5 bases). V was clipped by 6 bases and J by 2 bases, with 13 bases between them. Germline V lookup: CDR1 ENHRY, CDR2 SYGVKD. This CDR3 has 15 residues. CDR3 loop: CAISLERINTGELFF. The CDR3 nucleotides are TGTGCCATCAGCCTCGAGCGGATAAACACCGGGGAGCTGTTTTTT.

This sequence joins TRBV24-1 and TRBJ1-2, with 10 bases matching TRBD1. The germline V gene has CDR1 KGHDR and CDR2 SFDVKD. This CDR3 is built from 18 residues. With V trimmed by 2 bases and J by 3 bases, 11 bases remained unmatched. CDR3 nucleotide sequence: TGTGCCACCAGTGATTCGCTCGACAGGGGGCTCCCTTACTATGGCTACACCTTC. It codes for CATSDSLDRGLPYYGYTF.

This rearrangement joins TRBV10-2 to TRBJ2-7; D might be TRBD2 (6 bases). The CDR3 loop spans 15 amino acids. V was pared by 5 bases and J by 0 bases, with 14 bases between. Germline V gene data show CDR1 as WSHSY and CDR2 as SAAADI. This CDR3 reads CASSLDGTHSYEQYF. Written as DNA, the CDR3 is TGCGCCAGCAGTCTAGACGGGACTCACTCCTACGAGCAGTACTTC.

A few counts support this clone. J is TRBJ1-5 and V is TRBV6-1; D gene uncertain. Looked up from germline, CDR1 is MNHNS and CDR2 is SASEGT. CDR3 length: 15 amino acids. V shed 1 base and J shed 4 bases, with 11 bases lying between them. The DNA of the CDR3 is TGTGCCAGCAGTGAAGGGTTCACACCTAATCAGCCCCAGCATTTT. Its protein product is CASSEGFTPNQPQHF.

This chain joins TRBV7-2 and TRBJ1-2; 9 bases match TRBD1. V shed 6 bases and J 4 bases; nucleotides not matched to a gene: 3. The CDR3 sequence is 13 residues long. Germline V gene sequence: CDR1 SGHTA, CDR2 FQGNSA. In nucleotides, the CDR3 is TGTGCCAGCAGGACAGGGGGACTCTATGGCTACACCTTC. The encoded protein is CASRTGGLYGYTF.

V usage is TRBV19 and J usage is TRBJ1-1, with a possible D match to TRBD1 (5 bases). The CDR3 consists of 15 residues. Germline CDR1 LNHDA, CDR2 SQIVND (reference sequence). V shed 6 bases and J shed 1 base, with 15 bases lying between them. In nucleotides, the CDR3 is TGTGCCAGTAGCAACCACTATCAGGGGAACACTGAAGCTTTCTTT. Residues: CASSNHYQGNTEAFF.